The clone carrying this T cell receptor beta chain was found once. What it binds is unknown. The sample belongs to a study of cytomegalovirus exposure and HLA in healthy donors. The study's findings and limits: Cytomegalovirus status was reportedly diagnosed by the classifier with high sensitivity and specificity. Over 150 TCR beta chains were listed as cytomegalovirus-associated.

The CDR3 consists of 15 residues. The germline gives CDR1 SGHRS, CDR2 YFSETQ. V gave up 1 base and J gave up 4 bases; unmatched junction bases: 6. Profiling relied on immunoSEQ multiplex PCR, and the TCRdb table lists in-frame clones only, not all of them. The sample has 110,000 or so clones; roughly nine tenths are singletons. The receptor was derived from a man aged 18 to 29 in good health and CMV-seropositive. Sequences were obtained from PBMCs. This chain links TRBV5-1 with TRBJ2-7; 9 bases match TRBD2. The chain's CDR3 is CASSLLASGEYEQYF. Here the CDR3 DNA reads TGCGCCAGCAGCTTGTTGGCTAGCGGGGAATACGAGCAGTACTTC.